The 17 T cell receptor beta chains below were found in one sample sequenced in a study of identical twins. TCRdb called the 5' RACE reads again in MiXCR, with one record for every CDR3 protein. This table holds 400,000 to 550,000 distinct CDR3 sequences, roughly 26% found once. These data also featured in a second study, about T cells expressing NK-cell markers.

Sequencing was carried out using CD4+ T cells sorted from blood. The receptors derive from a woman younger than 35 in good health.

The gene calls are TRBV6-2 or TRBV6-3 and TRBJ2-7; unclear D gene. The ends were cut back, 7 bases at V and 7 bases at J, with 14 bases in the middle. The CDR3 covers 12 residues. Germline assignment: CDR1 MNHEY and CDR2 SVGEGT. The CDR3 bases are TGTGCCAGCACCAACCCCCCCTGGGAGCAGTACTTC. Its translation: CASTNPPWEQYF.

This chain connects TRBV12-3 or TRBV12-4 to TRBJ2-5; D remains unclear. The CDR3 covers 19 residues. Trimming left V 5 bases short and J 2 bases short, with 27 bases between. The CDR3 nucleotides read TGTGCCAGCAGTAAACAGCCCTCCCTTGCAAAACTTTTACAAGAGACCCAGTACTTC. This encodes CASSKQPSLAKLLQETQYF.

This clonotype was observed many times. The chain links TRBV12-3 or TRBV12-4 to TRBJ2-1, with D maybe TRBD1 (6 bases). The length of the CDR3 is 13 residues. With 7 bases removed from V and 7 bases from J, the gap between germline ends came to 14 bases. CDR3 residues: CASIQQGRNEQFF. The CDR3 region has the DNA TGTGCCAGCATCCAACAGGGTCGGAATGAGCAGTTCTTC.

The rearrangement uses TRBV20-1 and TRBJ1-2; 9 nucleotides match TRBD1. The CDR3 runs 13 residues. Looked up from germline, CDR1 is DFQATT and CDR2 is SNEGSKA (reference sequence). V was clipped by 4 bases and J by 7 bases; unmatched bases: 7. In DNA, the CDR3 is TGCAGTGCTACACCGGGACAGGGACGTGGCTACACCTTC. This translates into CSATPGQGRGYTF.

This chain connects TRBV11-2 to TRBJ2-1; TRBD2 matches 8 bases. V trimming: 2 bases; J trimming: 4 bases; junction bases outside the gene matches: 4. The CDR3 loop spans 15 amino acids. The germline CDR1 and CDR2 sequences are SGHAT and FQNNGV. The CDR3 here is CASSLILAVYNEQFF. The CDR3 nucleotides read TGTGCCAGCAGCTTAATACTAGCGGTGTACAATGAGCAGTTCTTC.

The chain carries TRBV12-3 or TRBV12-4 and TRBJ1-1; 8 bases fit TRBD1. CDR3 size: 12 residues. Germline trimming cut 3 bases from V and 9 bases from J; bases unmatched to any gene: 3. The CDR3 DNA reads TGTGCCAGCAGTTTGGACAGGGCCAAAGCTTTCTTT. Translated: CASSLDRAKAFF.

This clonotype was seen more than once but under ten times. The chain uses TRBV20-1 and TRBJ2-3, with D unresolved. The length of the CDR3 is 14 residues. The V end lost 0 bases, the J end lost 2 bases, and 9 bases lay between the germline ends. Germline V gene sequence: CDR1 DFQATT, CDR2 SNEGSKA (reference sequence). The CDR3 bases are TGCAGTGCTAGAGAAGGGTGGGACACAGATACGCAGTATTTT. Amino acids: CSAREGWDTDTQYF.

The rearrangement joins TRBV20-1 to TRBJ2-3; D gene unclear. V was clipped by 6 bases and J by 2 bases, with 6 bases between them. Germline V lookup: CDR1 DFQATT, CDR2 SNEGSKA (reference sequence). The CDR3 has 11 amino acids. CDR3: CSAKFTDTQYF. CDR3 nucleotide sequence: TGCAGTGCGAAGTTCACAGATACGCAGTATTTT.

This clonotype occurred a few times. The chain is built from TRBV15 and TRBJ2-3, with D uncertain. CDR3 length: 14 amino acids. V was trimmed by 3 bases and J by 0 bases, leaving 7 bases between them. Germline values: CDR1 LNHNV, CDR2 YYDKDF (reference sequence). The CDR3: CATSSTTSTDTQYF. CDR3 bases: TGTGCCACCAGCAGCACTACTAGCACAGATACGCAGTATTTT.

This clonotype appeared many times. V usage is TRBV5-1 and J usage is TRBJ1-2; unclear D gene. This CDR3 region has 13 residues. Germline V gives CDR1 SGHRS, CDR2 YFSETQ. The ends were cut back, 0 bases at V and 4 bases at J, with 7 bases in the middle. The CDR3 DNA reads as TGCGCCAGCAGCTTGGATGCAATCTATGGCTACACCTTC. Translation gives CASSLDAIYGYTF.

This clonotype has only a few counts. The CDR3 region has the DNA TGCAGTGCTTGCCCGACTAGCGGGGGGTGGAACACCGGGGAGCTGTTTTTT. It translates to CSACPTSGGWNTGELFF. The rearrangement uses TRBV20-1 and TRBJ2-2; TRBD2 matches 13 bases. With V trimmed by 5 bases and J by 1 base, 7 bases remained unmatched. The CDR3 has 17 residues. CDR1 and CDR2 (germline): DFQATT, SNEGSKA (reference sequence).

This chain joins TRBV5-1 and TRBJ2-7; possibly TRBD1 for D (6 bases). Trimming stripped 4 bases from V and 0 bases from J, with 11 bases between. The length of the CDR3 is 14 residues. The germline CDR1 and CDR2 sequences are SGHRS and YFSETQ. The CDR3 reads CASSQPGHSYEQYF. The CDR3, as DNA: TGCGCCAGCAGCCAGCCGGGACACTCCTACGAGCAGTACTTC.

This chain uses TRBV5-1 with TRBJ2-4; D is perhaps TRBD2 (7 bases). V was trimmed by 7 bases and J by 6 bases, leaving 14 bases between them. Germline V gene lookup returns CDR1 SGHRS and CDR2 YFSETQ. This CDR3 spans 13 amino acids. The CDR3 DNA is TGCGCCAGCGGACTAGGGGGGAGAAACATTCAGTACTTC. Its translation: CASGLGGRNIQYF.

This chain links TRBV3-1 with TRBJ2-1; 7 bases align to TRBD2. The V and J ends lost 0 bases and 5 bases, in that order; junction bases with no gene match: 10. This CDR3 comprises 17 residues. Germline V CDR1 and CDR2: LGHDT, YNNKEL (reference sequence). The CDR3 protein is CASSQDKAAGLHNEQFF. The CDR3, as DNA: TGTGCCAGCAGCCAAGATAAGGCAGCGGGGCTTCACAATGAGCAGTTCTTC.

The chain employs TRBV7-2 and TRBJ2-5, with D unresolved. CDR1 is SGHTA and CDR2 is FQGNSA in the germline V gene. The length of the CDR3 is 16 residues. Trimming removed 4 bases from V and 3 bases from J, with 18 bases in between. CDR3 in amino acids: CASSWSPGRVKETQYF. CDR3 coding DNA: TGTGCCAGCAGCTGGTCGCCGGGTCGAGTTAAAGAGACCCAGTACTTC. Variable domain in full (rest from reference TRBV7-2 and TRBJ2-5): GAGVSQSPSNKVTEKGKDVELRCDPISGHTALYWYRQSLGQGLEFLIYFQGNSAPDKSGLPSDRFSAERTGGSVSTLTIQRTQQEDSAVYLCASSWSPGRVKETQYFGPGTRLLVL.

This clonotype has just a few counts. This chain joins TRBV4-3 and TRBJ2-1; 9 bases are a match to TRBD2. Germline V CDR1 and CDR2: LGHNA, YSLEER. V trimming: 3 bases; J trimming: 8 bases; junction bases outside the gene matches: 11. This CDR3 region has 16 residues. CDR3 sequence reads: CASSQALAGIVHEQFF. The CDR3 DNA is TGCGCCAGCAGCCAGGCCCTAGCGGGGATTGTCCATGAGCAGTTCTTC.

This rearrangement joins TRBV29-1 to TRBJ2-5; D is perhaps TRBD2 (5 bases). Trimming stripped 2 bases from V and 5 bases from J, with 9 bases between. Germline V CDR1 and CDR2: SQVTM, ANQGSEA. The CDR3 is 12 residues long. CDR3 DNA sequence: TGCAGCGTTGAAAACTCGGGGGAGACCCAGTACTTC. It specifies CSVENSGETQYF.